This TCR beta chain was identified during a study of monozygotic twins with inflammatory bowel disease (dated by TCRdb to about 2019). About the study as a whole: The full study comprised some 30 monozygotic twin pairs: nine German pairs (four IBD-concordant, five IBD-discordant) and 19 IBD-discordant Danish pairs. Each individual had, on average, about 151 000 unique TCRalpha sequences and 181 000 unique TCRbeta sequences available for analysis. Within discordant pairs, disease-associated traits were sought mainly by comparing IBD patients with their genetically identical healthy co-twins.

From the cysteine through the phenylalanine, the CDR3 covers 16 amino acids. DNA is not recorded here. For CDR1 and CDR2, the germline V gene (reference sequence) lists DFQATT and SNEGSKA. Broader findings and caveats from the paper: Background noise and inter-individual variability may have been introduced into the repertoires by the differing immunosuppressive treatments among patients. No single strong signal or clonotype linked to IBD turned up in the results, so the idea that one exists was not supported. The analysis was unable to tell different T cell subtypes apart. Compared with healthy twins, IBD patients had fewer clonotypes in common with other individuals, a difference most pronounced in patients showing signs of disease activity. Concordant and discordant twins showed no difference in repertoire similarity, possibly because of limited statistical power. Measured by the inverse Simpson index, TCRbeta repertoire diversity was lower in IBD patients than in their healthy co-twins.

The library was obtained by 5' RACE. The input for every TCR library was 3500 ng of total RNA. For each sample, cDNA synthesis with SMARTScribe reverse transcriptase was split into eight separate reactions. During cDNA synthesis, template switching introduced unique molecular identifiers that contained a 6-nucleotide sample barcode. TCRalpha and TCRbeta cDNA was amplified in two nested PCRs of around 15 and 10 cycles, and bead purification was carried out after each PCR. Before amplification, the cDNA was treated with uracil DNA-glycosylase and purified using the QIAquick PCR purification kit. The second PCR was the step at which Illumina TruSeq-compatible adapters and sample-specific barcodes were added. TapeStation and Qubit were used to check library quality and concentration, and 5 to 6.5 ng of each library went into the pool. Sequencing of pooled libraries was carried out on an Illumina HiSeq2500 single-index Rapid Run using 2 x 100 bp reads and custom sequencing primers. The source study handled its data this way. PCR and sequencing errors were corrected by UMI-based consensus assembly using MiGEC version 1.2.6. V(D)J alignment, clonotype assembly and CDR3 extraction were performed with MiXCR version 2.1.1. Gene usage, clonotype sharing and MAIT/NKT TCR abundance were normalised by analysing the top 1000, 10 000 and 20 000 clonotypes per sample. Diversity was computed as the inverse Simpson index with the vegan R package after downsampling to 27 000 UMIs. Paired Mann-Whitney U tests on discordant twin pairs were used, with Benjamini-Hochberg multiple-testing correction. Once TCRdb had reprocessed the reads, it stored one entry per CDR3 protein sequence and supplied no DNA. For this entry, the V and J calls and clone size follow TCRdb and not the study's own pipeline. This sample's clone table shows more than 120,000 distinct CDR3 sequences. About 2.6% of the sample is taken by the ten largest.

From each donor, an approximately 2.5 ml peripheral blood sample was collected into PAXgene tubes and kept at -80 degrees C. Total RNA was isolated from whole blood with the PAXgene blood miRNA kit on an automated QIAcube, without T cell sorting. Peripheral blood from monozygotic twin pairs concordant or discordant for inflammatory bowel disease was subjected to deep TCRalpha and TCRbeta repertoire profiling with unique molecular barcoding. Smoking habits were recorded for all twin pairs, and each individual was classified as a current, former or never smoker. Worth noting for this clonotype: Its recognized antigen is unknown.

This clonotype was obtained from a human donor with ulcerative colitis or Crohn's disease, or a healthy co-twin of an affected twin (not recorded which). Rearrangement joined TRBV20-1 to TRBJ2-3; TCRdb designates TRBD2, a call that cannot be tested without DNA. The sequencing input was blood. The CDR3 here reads CSSNRLAGGPTDTQYF.